This TCR beta chain came from a study of identical twins. General study findings and limits: When twins shared out-of-frame alpha sequences, those sequences had excess low generation probability. Cord blood beta clonotypes present at high abundance carried fewer insertions; no such pattern appeared in memory repertoires.

This clonotype was seen many times. The antigen is undetermined. In TCRdb, the 5' RACE reads were re-called with MiXCR into one record per CDR3 protein. The sample lists a few hundred thousand distinct CDR3 sequences, 7.5% to 9.5% occurring once. The CDR3 has 16 amino acids. Looked up from germline, CDR1 is KGHDR and CDR2 is SFDVKD. V gave up 1 base and J gave up 4 bases; unmatched junction bases: 5. These same data were also listed under a study on yellow fever vaccine responses in identical twins.

The source of this sequence is a woman aged 18-35 years in good health. The rearrangement joins TRBV24-1 to TRBJ2-2, with TRBD2 matching over 7 bases. The sample taken for sequencing was CD8+ T cells sorted from blood. The CDR3 region has the DNA TGTGCCACCAGTGATTTAACCGGGGGGATCACCGGGGAGCTGTTTTTT. Its protein is CATSDLTGGITGELFF.